A selection of T cell receptor beta chains follows, all from one sample in a study of breast tumors, draining lymph nodes, adjacent tissues. A single record per CDR3 protein comes from TCRdb applying MiXCR to the multiplex PCR reads. Of over 150,000 distinct CDR3 sequences in the sample, roughly a third were seen once. The sequenced material came from axillary lymph node tissue. Receptors were obtained from a female donor with breast cancer. Some clones in this sample may be carry-over from other donors' samples. Both conserved end residues are part of each CDR3. D genes are given only for firm matches. For some rows the clone size is stated as once, few or many, or as a class when expanded; others skip it.

j_gene: TRBJ1-5; v_gene: TRBV7-9; d_gene: -; abundance: -; len: 14; CDR3nt: TGTGCCAGCAGCTCTTCCGGGGTGGGTCAGCCCCAGCATTTT; CDR3aa: CASSSSGVGQPQHF
j_gene: TRBJ2-5; v_gene: TRBV12-3/TRBV12-4; d_gene: -; abundance: once; len: 13; CDR3nt: TGTGCCAGCAGAAACGGGGCGGGAGAGACCCAGTACTTC; CDR3aa: CASRNGAGETQYF
j_gene: TRBJ1-4; v_gene: TRBV6-6; d_gene: -; abundance: many; len: 15; CDR3nt: TGTGCCAGCAGTCCGCCGGGACCGTATAATGAAAAACTGTTTTTT; CDR3aa: CASSPPGPYNEKLFF
j_gene: TRBJ2-5; v_gene: TRBV7-2; d_gene: TRBD2; abundance: -; len: 14; CDR3nt: TGTGCCAGCAGCTCTAGCGGGGTAGGGGAGACCCAGTACTTC; CDR3aa: CASSSSGVGETQYF
j_gene: TRBJ2-7; v_gene: TRBV19; d_gene: TRBD1; abundance: many; len: 13; CDR3nt: TGTGCCAGTAGTTTCGTCCGGGACAGTCCGCAGTACTTC; CDR3aa: CASSFVRDSPQYF
j_gene: TRBJ2-7; v_gene: TRBV6-5; d_gene: TRBD1; abundance: -; len: 15; CDR3nt: TGTGCCAGCAGTTACTTCTTGGGACAGGGCTACGAGCGGTACTTC; CDR3aa: CASSYFLGQGYERYF
j_gene: TRBJ2-7; v_gene: TRBV28; d_gene: -; abundance: few; len: 12; CDR3nt: TGTGCCAGCAGAGCAGATTTCTACGAGCAGTACTTC; CDR3aa: CASRADFYEQYF
j_gene: TRBJ2-3; v_gene: TRBV24-1; d_gene: TRBD2; abundance: -; len: 14; CDR3nt: TGTGCCACGGGGACTAGCGGGAGTGAGAATGAGCAGTATTTT; CDR3aa: CATGTSGSENEQYF
j_gene: TRBJ1-2; v_gene: TRBV6-5; d_gene: -; abundance: many; len: 13; CDR3nt: TGTGCCAGCAGACGCGCCGGTAACTATGGCTACACCTTC; CDR3aa: CASRRAGNYGYTF
j_gene: TRBJ1-2; v_gene: TRBV12-3/TRBV12-4; d_gene: TRBD1; abundance: -; len: 15; CDR3nt: TGTGCCAGCACCCCCGGGACAGGGTTTAACTATGGCTACACCTTC; CDR3aa: CASTPGTGFNYGYTF
j_gene: TRBJ2-2; v_gene: TRBV28; d_gene: -; abundance: -; len: 11; CDR3nt: TGTGCCAGCAGTTTATTCCGGGAGCTGTTTTTT; CDR3aa: CASSLFRELFF
j_gene: TRBJ1-4; v_gene: TRBV19; d_gene: -; abundance: -; len: 16; CDR3nt: TGTGCCAGTATCCGAACACAGGGTCGAGCTAATGAAAAACTGTTTTTT; CDR3aa: CASIRTQGRANEKLFF
j_gene: TRBJ1-6; v_gene: TRBV3-1; d_gene: -; abundance: many; len: 14; CDR3nt: TGTGCCAGCAGCCAGCCAGGGGTAAATCCACCCCTCCACTTT; CDR3aa: CASSQPGVNPPLHF
j_gene: TRBJ2-3; v_gene: TRBV6-5; d_gene: -; abundance: -; len: 17; CDR3nt: TGTGCCAGCAGTTCAAACAGGGGAGGGCCAGATACAGATACGCAGTATTTT; CDR3aa: CASSSNRGGPDTDTQYF
j_gene: TRBJ1-5; v_gene: TRBV12-3/TRBV12-4; d_gene: TRBD1; abundance: -; len: 17; CDR3nt: TGTGCCAGCAGTGGCGGACAGGGTGGTATAGGCAATCAGCCCCAGCATTTT; CDR3aa: CASSGGQGGIGNQPQHF
j_gene: TRBJ1-2; v_gene: TRBV30; d_gene: -; abundance: many; len: 13; CDR3nt: TGTGCCTGCCCCGGGGGGGCTCACTATGGCTACACCTTC; CDR3aa: CACPGGAHYGYTF